This TCR beta chain derives from a study of blood T cell repertoires in COVID-19. About the study: Acute and convalescent COVID-19 samples came from the United States, Italy and Spain. The cDNA or gDNA used as material had been derived from T cells, B-cell-depleted T cells, or PBMCs.

Germline V CDR1 and CDR2: LNHDA, SQIVND (reference sequence). This CDR3 region has 11 residues. V was cut by 4 bases and J by 8 bases, with 6 bases left in between. Here immunoSEQ multiplex PCR was the method, and the copy in TCRdb shows in-frame clones only, minus some. The sample holds around 85,000 clones, approximately 90% seen once. Specimen: peripheral blood. The clonotype originates from a man between 60 and 75 years old with acute or convalescent COVID-19. The genes are TRBV19 and TRBJ2-1; the D is unclear. CDR3 DNA sequence: TGTGCCAGTAGTAGTTTCGATGAGCAGTTCTTC. It yields the protein CASSSFDEQFF.